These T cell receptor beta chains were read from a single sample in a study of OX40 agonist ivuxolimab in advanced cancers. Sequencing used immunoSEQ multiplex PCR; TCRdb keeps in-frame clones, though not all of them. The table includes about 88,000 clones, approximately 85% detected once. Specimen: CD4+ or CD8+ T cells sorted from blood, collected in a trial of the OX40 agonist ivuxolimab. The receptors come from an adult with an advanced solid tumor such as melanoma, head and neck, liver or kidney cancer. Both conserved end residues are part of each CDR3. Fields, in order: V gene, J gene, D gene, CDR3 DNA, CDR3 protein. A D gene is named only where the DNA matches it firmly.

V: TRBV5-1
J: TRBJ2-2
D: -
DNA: TGCGCCAGCACCATTTTGAGGGCAGGGGCCGGGGAGCTGTTTTTT
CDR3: CASTILRAGAGELFF

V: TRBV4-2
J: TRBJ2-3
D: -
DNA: TGTGCCAGCAGCCAAGATCAGAGAGATACGCAGTATTTT
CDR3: CASSQDQRDTQYF

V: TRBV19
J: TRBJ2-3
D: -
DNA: TGTGCCAGTAGTATACAGGAAACTAGCACAGATACGCAGTATTTT
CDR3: CASSIQETSTDTQYF

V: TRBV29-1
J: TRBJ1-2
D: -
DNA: TGCAGCGTTGATTCGGGGGCCGATGGCTACACCTTC
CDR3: CSVDSGADGYTF

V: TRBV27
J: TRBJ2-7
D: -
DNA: TGTGCCAGCAGGGCCACGCAGGGGCTAGTGTACGAGCAGTACTTC
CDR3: CASRATQGLVYEQYF

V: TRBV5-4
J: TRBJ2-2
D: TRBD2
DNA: TGTGCCAGCAGCCTTAGCGGGAGGGACACCGGGGAGCTGTTTTTT
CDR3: CASSLSGRDTGELFF

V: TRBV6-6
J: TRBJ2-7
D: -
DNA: TGTGCCAGCAGTCGGGGGCGTTCCTACGAGCAGTACTTC
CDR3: CASSRGRSYEQYF

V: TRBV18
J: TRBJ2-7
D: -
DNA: TGTGCCAGCTCACCACCGGTAGAGGGCCACGAGCAGTACTTC
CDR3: CASSPPVEGHEQYF

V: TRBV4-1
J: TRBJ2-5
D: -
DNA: TGCGCCAGCAGCCAAGTTCTCGGGCCACGGGGTGGGGAGACCCAGTACTTC
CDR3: CASSQVLGPRGGETQYF

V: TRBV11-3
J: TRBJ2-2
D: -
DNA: TGTGCCAGCAGGGGTGGGGAGAACACCGGGGAGCTGTTTTTT
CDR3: CASRGGENTGELFF

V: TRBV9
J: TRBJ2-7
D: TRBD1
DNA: TGTGCCAGCAGCGTAGGGGGGACAGACTACGAGCAGTACTTC
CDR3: CASSVGGTDYEQYF

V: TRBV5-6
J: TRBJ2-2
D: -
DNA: TGTGCCAGCAGCTTGGCCAGATCGAACACCGGGGAGCTGTTTTTT
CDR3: CASSLARSNTGELFF

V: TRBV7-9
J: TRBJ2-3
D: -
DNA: TGTGCCAGCAGCTTTGATTCGCTACGCACAGATACGCAGTATTTT
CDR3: CASSFDSLRTDTQYF

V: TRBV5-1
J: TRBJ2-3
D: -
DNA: TGCGCCAGCCATGAGACAGAAGATACGCAGTATTTT
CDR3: CASHETEDTQYF

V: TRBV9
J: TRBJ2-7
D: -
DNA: TGTGCCAGCAGCGTAGCCCAGGGAAGCGGGCAGTACTTC
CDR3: CASSVAQGSGQYF

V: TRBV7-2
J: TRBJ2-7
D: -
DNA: TGTGCCAGCACATCCTGGGGGAGTATATCCTACGAGCAGTACTTC
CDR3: CASTSWGSISYEQYF

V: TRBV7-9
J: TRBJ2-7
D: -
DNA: TGTGCCAGCAGCGGAGGGGACCACGAGCAGTACTTC
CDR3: CASSGGDHEQYF

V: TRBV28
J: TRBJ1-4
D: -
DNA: TGTGCCAGCAGTTCGCCCCTCACCCTGGGACTGTTTTTT
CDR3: CASSSPLTLGLFF

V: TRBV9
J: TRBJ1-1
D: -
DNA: TGTGCCAGCAGCGCCGGACTTGACACTGAAGCTTTCTTT
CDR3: CASSAGLDTEAFF

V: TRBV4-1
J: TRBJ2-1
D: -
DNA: TGCGCCAGCAGCCAAGAAGGTCTCGTAGGATCGGGCCCAGGCAATGAGCAGTTCTTC
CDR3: CASSQEGLVGSGPGNEQFF

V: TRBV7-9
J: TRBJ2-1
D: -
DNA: TGTGCCAGCAGCTCCATAATTACCGGGACCTCTCATTACAATGAGCAGTTCTTC
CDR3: CASSSIITGTSHYNEQFF

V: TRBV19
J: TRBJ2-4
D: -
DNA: TGTGCCAGTAGCCGGGACGGAAGAAACATTCAGTACTTC
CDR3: CASSRDGRNIQYF